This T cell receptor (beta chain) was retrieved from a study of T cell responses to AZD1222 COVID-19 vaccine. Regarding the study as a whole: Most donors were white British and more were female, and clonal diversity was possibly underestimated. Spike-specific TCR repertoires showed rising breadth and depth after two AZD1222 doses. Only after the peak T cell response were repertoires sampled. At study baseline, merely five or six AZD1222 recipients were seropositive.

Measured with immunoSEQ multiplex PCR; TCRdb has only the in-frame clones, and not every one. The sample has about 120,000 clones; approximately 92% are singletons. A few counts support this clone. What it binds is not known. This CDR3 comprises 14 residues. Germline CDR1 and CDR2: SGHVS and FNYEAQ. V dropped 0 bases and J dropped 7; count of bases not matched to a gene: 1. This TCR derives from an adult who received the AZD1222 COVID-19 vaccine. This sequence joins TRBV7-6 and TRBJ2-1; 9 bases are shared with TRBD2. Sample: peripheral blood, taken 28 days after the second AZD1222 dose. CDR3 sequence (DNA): TGTGCCAGCAGCTTAGCAGCGGGAGGTAATGAGCAGTTCTTC. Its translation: CASSLAAGGNEQFF.